This TCR beta chain was retrieved from a study of T cells in localized non-small cell lung cancer. Libraries were prepared by immunoSEQ multiplex PCR; TCRdb keeps only in-frame clonotypes and omits some of them. This sample carries over 40,000 clones, roughly 88% of them seen once, and the ten largest clones take 17%. The CDR3 spans 13 residues. V dropped 5 bases and J dropped 5 bases, with 12 bases sitting between them. Per germline, CDR1 SEHNR and CDR2 FQNEAQ (reference sequence). This TCR derives from a man between 40 and 75 years old with stage III lung adenocarcinoma. Sequenced here: peripheral blood mononuclear cells, sampled before any cancer treatment. The chain couples TRBV7-9 to TRBJ1-2; D not resolved. The CDR3 is CASSPVGFYGYTF. The CDR3 region has the DNA TGTGCCAGCAGCCCGGTGGGGTTTTATGGCTACACCTTC.